This TCR beta chain was found in a study of T cell repertoires in ileal Crohn's disease. At the level of the study: Patients had a median approximately 7.2-year disease duration, and approximately 35% were active smokers.

TCRB immunosequencing input was roughly 500 nanograms of biopsy DNA per sample. Some clones are missing from TCRdb's copy, which holds only in-frame ones; the method was immunoSEQ multiplex PCR. The table includes around 7,700 clones, roughly 81% detected once. Germline CDR1 is ENHRY and CDR2 is SYGVKD. The CDR3 has 15 residues. V lost 2 bases to trimming and J lost 2 bases, with 9 bases between them. The chain links TRBV10-3 to TRBJ2-2, with D possibly being TRBD2 (5 bases). The receptor's source is an adult with Crohn's disease. Sequencing was done on a sample of ileal tissue. The CDR3 DNA reads TGTGCCATCAGTGAGAACGAGGGAAACACCGGGGAGCTGTTTTTT. Encoded protein: CAISENEGNTGELFF.